A selection of T cell receptor beta chains follows, all from one sample in a study of shared clonotypes between healthy human individuals. The repertoire was sequenced with immunoSEQ multiplex PCR; TCRdb's copy has only in-frame clones and lacks some. The table has 950,000 to 1,200,000 clones, 60% to 80% seen once. The source material was memory CD4+ T cells from PBMCs. The receptors derive from a young man in good health. Some clones in this sample may be carry-over from other donors' samples. Each CDR3 is given with its conserved first and last residue. The D gene is left open where the match is weak. Some rows mark clone size as missing; the rest say once, few, many or name a class of expanded clone.

J gene: TRBJ1-5
D gene: -
V gene: TRBV7-2
clone size: -
CDR3 DNA: TGTGCCAGCAGCATAACAAGTGAAGGGCTGGAGCCCCAGCATTTT
CDR3 protein: CASSITSEGLEPQHF

J gene: TRBJ2-7
D gene: TRBD2
V gene: TRBV5-1
clone size: many
CDR3 DNA: TGCGCCAGCAGCTCTAGCGGGAGCTACGAGCAGTACTTC
CDR3 protein: CASSSSGSYEQYF

J gene: TRBJ1-3
D gene: TRBD1
V gene: TRBV18
clone size: -
CDR3 DNA: TGTGCCAGCACGGGACAGATGCTCGACCGCACCATATATTTT
CDR3 protein: CASTGQMLDRTIYF

J gene: TRBJ1-4
D gene: -
V gene: TRBV28
clone size: -
CDR3 DNA: TGTGCCAGCAGTTTTGCCGGACCTGCCGGCGAAAAACTGTTTTTT
CDR3 protein: CASSFAGPAGEKLFF

J gene: TRBJ1-4
D gene: TRBD1
V gene: TRBV5-6
clone size: -
CDR3 DNA: TGTGCCAGCAGCTCGAGACAGGGGTGGAATGAAAAACTGTTTTTT
CDR3 protein: CASSSRQGWNEKLFF

J gene: TRBJ2-3
D gene: TRBD2
V gene: TRBV2
clone size: -
CDR3 DNA: TGTGCCAGCAGTTTGACTAGCGGGAGGGCCGATACGCAGTATTTT
CDR3 protein: CASSLTSGRADTQYF

J gene: TRBJ1-1
D gene: -
V gene: TRBV23-1
clone size: -
CDR3 DNA: TGCGCCAGCAGTCTAACAGCCGAACCTACTGAAGCTTTCTTT
CDR3 protein: CASSLTAEPTEAFF

J gene: TRBJ1-5
D gene: TRBD1
V gene: TRBV9
clone size: few
CDR3 DNA: TGTGCCAGCAGCGCTGAAATGGACAGGGATCATAGCAATCAGCCCCAGCATTTT
CDR3 protein: CASSAEMDRDHSNQPQHF

J gene: TRBJ2-2
D gene: -
V gene: TRBV7-9
clone size: -
CDR3 DNA: TGTGCCAGCAGCTCCCAGGGGCCCGGGGAGCTGTTTTTT
CDR3 protein: CASSSQGPGELFF

J gene: TRBJ2-2
D gene: -
V gene: TRBV18
clone size: -
CDR3 DNA: TGTGCCAGCTCACCAAGGGCTGGGAACACCGGGGAGCTGTTTTTT
CDR3 protein: CASSPRAGNTGELFF

J gene: TRBJ1-5
D gene: -
V gene: TRBV30
clone size: few
CDR3 DNA: TGTGCCTGGAGTCGACAGCGGAATCAGCCCCAGCATTTT
CDR3 protein: CAWSRQRNQPQHF

J gene: TRBJ2-7
D gene: -
V gene: TRBV6-1
clone size: -
CDR3 DNA: TGTGCCAGCAGTGGCAGGGTCTCCTACGAGCAGTACTTC
CDR3 protein: CASSGRVSYEQYF

J gene: TRBJ2-5
D gene: TRBD1
V gene: TRBV5-1
clone size: -
CDR3 DNA: TGCGCCAGCAGGAACGGGACAGGCATCCAAGAGACCCAGTACTTC
CDR3 protein: CASRNGTGIQETQYF

J gene: TRBJ2-2
D gene: TRBD1
V gene: TRBV5-1
clone size: once
CDR3 DNA: TGCGCCAGCAGCCCTCCCGGGACAGGGGCCGGGGAGCTGTTTTTT
CDR3 protein: CASSPPGTGAGELFF

J gene: TRBJ2-1
D gene: -
V gene: TRBV4-1
clone size: -
CDR3 DNA: TGCGCCAGCAGCCAAGATGCTACTATCTCCTACAATGAGCAGTTCTTC
CDR3 protein: CASSQDATISYNEQFF

J gene: TRBJ2-7
D gene: -
V gene: TRBV18
clone size: once
CDR3 DNA: TGTGCCAGCTCACCAAATAGGGACTACGAGCAGTACTTC
CDR3 protein: CASSPNRDYEQYF

J gene: TRBJ1-2
D gene: -
V gene: TRBV19
clone size: many
CDR3 DNA: TGTGCCACCAGCCCCAACCTATATGGCTACACCTTC
CDR3 protein: CATSPNLYGYTF

J gene: TRBJ1-5
D gene: -
V gene: TRBV29-1
clone size: few
CDR3 DNA: TGCAGCGTTGAAGCAGGGGCGGTCCAGCATTTT
CDR3 protein: CSVEAGAVQHF

J gene: TRBJ2-2
D gene: -
V gene: TRBV10-3
clone size: -
CDR3 DNA: TGTGCCATCAAGAGGTCTTCAGGGGAGGCCGGGGAGCTGTTTTTT
CDR3 protein: CAIKRSSGEAGELFF

J gene: TRBJ2-7
D gene: -
V gene: TRBV28
clone size: once
CDR3 DNA: TGTGCCAGCAGCCTATTAGGGATCTCCTACGAGCAGTACTTC
CDR3 protein: CASSLLGISYEQYF

J gene: TRBJ2-5
D gene: -
V gene: TRBV7-6
clone size: -
CDR3 DNA: TGTGCCAGCAGCGCGTTACGGGAGACCCAGTACTTC
CDR3 protein: CASSALRETQYF

J gene: TRBJ2-4
D gene: -
V gene: TRBV6-1
clone size: -
CDR3 DNA: TGTGCCAGCAGTGTGAGCGGATTAAACATTCAGTACTTC
CDR3 protein: CASSVSGLNIQYF

J gene: TRBJ2-5
D gene: TRBD2
V gene: TRBV14
clone size: -
CDR3 DNA: TGTGCCAGCAGCTCAGGCGGGAGAGAGACCCAGTACTTC
CDR3 protein: CASSSGGRETQYF

J gene: TRBJ1-5
D gene: -
V gene: TRBV29-1
clone size: once
CDR3 DNA: TGCAGCGTTGGCGAAAACAGGGTTCAGCCCCAGCATTTT
CDR3 protein: CSVGENRVQPQHF

J gene: TRBJ2-6
D gene: -
V gene: TRBV10-3
clone size: -
CDR3 DNA: TGTGCCAGCAGCTGGGCCGACTCTGGGGCCAACGTCCTGACTTTC
CDR3 protein: CASSWADSGANVLTF

J gene: TRBJ2-1
D gene: -
V gene: TRBV4-3
clone size: -
CDR3 DNA: TGCGCCAGCAGCCAAGATAAGGTCTCCTACAATGAGCAGTTCTTC
CDR3 protein: CASSQDKVSYNEQFF

J gene: TRBJ2-2
D gene: -
V gene: TRBV7-2
clone size: -
CDR3 DNA: TGTGCCAGCAGCTTAGATCCGGGGTACACCGGGGAGCTGTTTTTT
CDR3 protein: CASSLDPGYTGELFF

J gene: TRBJ2-3
D gene: -
V gene: TRBV7-2
clone size: few
CDR3 DNA: TGTGCCAGCAGCGCGAACCCGGGACTTGGGGGAGATACGCAGTATTTT
CDR3 protein: CASSANPGLGGDTQYF

J gene: TRBJ2-6
D gene: -
V gene: TRBV4-2
clone size: -
CDR3 DNA: TGTGCCAGCAGCCAAGGTGAACAGAAATCTGGGGCCAACGTCCTGACTTTC
CDR3 protein: CASSQGEQKSGANVLTF

J gene: TRBJ1-2
D gene: -
V gene: TRBV9
clone size: few
CDR3 DNA: TGTGCCAGCAGCGCCAATAACAATGGCTACACCTTC
CDR3 protein: CASSANNNGYTF

J gene: TRBJ2-2
D gene: TRBD1
V gene: TRBV10-1
clone size: few
CDR3 DNA: TGCGCCAGCAGTCATGGACAGGGAAACACCGGGGAGCTGTTTTTT
CDR3 protein: CASSHGQGNTGELFF

J gene: TRBJ2-7
D gene: -
V gene: TRBV28
clone size: -
CDR3 DNA: TGTGCCAGCAGGGGACATAACTCCTACGAGCAGTACTTC
CDR3 protein: CASRGHNSYEQYF

J gene: TRBJ2-2
D gene: TRBD2
V gene: TRBV4-1
clone size: few
CDR3 DNA: TGCGCCAGCAGCCATGTAAGACTAGCGGGGACCGGGGAGCTGTTTTTT
CDR3 protein: CASSHVRLAGTGELFF